This T cell receptor (beta chain) emerged from a study of T cell responses to AZD1222 COVID-19 vaccine. V dropped 11 bases and J dropped 0 bases, with 10 bases sitting between them. Germline assignment: CDR1 SEHNR and CDR2 FQNEAQ (reference sequence). This CDR3 region has 12 residues. Sequencing used immunoSEQ multiplex PCR; TCRdb keeps in-frame clones, though not all of them. The repertoire shows around 150,000 clones; the top ten hold about 2%. This clonotype was obtained from an adult in good health. The material sequenced was peripheral blood. V usage is TRBV7-9 and J usage is TRBJ1-1; D is perhaps TRBD1 (5 bases). In DNA form, the CDR3 reads TGTGCCTACCAGGGTGTGAACACTGAAGCTTTCTTT. As protein: CAYQGVNTEAFF.